What follows is one T cell receptor beta chain and its context. V lost 5 bases and J lost 1; bases outside the gene matches: 3. Germline CDR1 is SSHAT and CDR2 is FNYEAQ (reference sequence). The CDR3 is 14 residues long. The data stem from a study of cytomegalovirus exposure and HLA in healthy donors. Clones were read by immunoSEQ multiplex PCR, and TCRdb kept only the in-frame ones, dropping some. The data contain roughly 220,000 clones, under 95% of them singletons. This clonotype was obtained from a young woman in good health and CMV-seronegative. The chain is built from TRBV7-7 and TRBJ2-7; 9 bases are shared with TRBD1. Sample: PBMCs. This chain's CDR3 is CASSTGQGSYEQYF. CDR3 sequence (DNA): TGTGCCAGCAGCACGGGACAGGGTTCCTACGAGCAGTACTTC.